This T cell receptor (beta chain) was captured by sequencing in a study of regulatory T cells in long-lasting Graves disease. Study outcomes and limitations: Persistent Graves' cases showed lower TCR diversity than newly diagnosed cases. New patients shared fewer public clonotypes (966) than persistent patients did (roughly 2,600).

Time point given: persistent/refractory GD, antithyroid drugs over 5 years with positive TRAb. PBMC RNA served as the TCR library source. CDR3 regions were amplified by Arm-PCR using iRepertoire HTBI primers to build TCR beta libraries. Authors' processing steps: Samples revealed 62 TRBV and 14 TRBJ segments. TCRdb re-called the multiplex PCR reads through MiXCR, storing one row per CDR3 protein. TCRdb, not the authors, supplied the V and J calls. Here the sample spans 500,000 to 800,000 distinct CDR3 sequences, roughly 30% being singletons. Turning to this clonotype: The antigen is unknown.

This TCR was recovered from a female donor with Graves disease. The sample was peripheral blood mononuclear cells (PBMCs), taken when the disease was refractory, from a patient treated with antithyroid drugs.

CDR3 protein: CASSPPARTGGSTNTEAFF. The CDR3 DNA sequence: TGTGCCAGCTCACCACCAGCCCGGACAGGGGGCAGTACGAACACTGAAGCTTTCTTT. The J gene is TRBJ1-1, the V gene TRBV18, with TRBD1 matching over 11 bases. The V segment lost 0 bases and the J segment 1 base; nucleotides outside the gene matches: 10. Germline CDR1 and CDR2: KGHSH and LQKENI. The CDR3 has 19 amino acids.